The TCR beta chain described here comes from a study of blood T cell repertoires in COVID-19 (dated by TCRdb to 2019 to 2021). Study-level background: The collaborator samples originated in the United States, Italy and Spain and spanned the acute and convalescent phases of COVID-19. The material from the prospective study consisted of cDNA or gDNA derived from T cells, B-cell-depleted T cells, or PBMCs. The dataset comprised deeply sampled blood TCRbeta repertoires from subjects exposed to, actively infected with, or recovered from COVID-19. Nearly every sample came with metadata listing a de-identified subject ID, COVID-19 status, age in years and sex. Where HLA class I and class II types were available, the types were taken from metadata supplied by the sample provider, not from assay-based typing. Samples came from the ongoing ImmuneRACE study (first 160 participants) plus 1,254 subjects from 6 global collaborators. The repertoires were released in a freely available public database meant as a resource for research on the immune response to SARS-CoV-2. Overall study results and their limits: How much clinical and demographic metadata was included differed by source and by participant, and the metadata was provided uncurated.

A word on this clone: Its binding antigen is unknown. No much larger clone exists at a distance of one base, and base qualities are not known.

TCRbeta CDR3 regions were amplified from genomic DNA using the immunoSEQ Assay, a bias-controlled multiplex PCR. The source study handled its data this way. The number of nucleated cells in each sample was estimated from the amplification of reference gene primers within the assay. Sequence reads were collapsed and filtered to measure the absolute abundance of every unique TCRbeta CDR3 rearrangement. For each sample, productive Simpson clonality was calculated by taking the square root of Simpson's diversity index across productive rearrangements. TCRdb obtained this table from immuneACCESS and retained in-frame rearrangements with V and J assigned. These tables miss some clones; where compared with another copy, unresolved V genes account for less than half of the shortfall, and the remainder is unexplained. From that table come the V and J calls and clone size; the DNA was used to work out D and trimming. The sample table holds more than 15,000 clones, of which 80% to 90% were seen once. The top ten clonotypes cover about a fifth of the sample.

The junction carries 9 bases between V and J, which are trimmed by 1 base and 3 bases respectively. CDR1 and CDR2, per the germline V gene, are MDHEN and SYDVKM. Taken from cysteine to phenylalanine, the CDR3 has 14 residues. The sequence is cut down to CDR3 DNA, 42 bases in frame from base 1. Each collaborating institution followed its own protocols to collect whole blood in K2EDTA tubes. For TCRbeta analysis, collaborators shipped samples as frozen whole blood, isolated PBMCs, or DNA extracted from either of those sample types. The receptor was derived from a man aged 80 or over with active COVID-19. The sequence is built from TRBV28 and TRBJ1-2; the D gene is not confidently resolved. What was sequenced was peripheral blood. The DNA reads TGTGCCAGCAGTTTATTACCCACAGACTATGGCTACACCTTC. Its protein product is CASSLLPTDYGYTF.